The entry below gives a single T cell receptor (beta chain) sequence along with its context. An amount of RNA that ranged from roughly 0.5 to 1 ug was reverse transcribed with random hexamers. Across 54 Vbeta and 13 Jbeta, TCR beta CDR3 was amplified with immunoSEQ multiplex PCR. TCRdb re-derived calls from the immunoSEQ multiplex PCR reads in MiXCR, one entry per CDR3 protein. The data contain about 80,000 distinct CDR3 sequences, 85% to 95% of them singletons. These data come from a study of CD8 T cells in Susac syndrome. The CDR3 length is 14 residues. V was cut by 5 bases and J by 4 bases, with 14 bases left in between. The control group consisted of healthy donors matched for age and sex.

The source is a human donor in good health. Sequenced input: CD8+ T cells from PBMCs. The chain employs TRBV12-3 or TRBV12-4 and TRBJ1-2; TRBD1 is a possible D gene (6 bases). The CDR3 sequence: CASSVQGSVYGYTF. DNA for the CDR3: TGTGCCAGCAGTGTACAGGGTAGCGTCTATGGCTACACCTTC.